This TCR beta chain appears in the sequencing data of a study of regulatory T cells. General study points: Hydrophobic residues at CDR3 positions 6 and 7 were enriched in conventional CD4+ T cells of CD3G-deficient patients.

CD4+ T cells were divided by sorting: CD25-high CD127-low Tregs, CD25-low CD127-high conventional cells. As for this clone: Its antigen is unknown.

Amplification used 52 TRBV primers and 13 TRBJ primers. Generated by immunoSEQ multiplex PCR, the TCRdb table keeps only in-frame clones and is missing some. The sample holds about 23,000 clones, nearly 90% seen once. This CDR3 has 14 amino acids. V dropped 1 base and J dropped 2 bases, with 8 bases sitting between them. The germline CDR1 and CDR2 sequences are SEHNR and FQNEAQ (reference sequence). V gene TRBV7-9 combines with J gene TRBJ1-1; D gene ambiguous. Sequencing was performed on conventional CD4+ T cells sorted from blood. This receptor was obtained from a child between 5 and 17 years old with CD3G deficiency. The CDR3 DNA reads TGTGCCAGCAGCTTAGATACACCAAACACTGAAGCTTTCTTT. Protein sequence: CASSLDTPNTEAFF.